One sample yielded the 9 T cell receptor beta chains listed below, sequenced in a study of PD-1 blockade in mismatch repair-deficient tumors. TCRdb's copy holds only in-frame clones and misses some; the assay was immunoSEQ multiplex PCR. The repertoire includes under 150,000 clones, roughly 90% of them detected once, and approximately 12% sits in the top ten. The sample in question was peripheral blood, obtained approximately 72 weeks after starting pembrolizumab. These receptors originate from an adult with mismatch repair-deficient cancer.

The rearrangement links TRBV28 to TRBJ2-3; D remains unclear. The CDR3 is 15 amino acids. Germline CDR1 and CDR2: MDHEN and SYDVKM. Trimming stripped 1 base from V and 1 base from J, with 9 bases between. The CDR3 DNA follows: TGTGCCAGCAGTTTATCAGGAGAGGGCACAGATACGCAGTATTTT. Its protein product is CASSLSGEGTDTQYF.

The gene calls are TRBV30 and TRBJ1-1; the D gene is possibly TRBD1 (5 bases). Trimming removed 3 bases at V and 3 bases at J, with 14 bases between. The CDR3 extends over 14 amino acids. Germline assignment: CDR1 GTSNPN and CDR2 SVGIG (reference sequence). Here the CDR3 DNA reads TGTGCCTGGAGAGGCCTAAGGGGTTACACTGAAGCTTTCTTT. As protein: CAWRGLRGYTEAFF.

Written as DNA, the CDR3 is TGTGCCAGCTTCCGGGACTCCAGCTCCTACAATGAGCAGTTCTTC. Its protein is CASFRDSSSYNEQFF. V is TRBV2 and J is TRBJ2-1, with D perhaps TRBD2 (6 bases). Per germline, CDR1 SNHLY and CDR2 FYNNEI. CDR3 length equals 15 residues. V lost 8 bases and J lost 0, with 14 bases in between.

This clone was seen only a few times. This chain links TRBV30 with TRBJ2-7; D gene ambiguous. Germline V gene lookup returns CDR1 GTSNPN and CDR2 SVGIG (reference sequence). The germline V and J ends were trimmed by 0 bases and 3 bases, with 6 bases remaining between them. This CDR3 region has 12 residues. The CDR3 loop is CAWSVRVYEQYF. Written as DNA, the CDR3 is TGTGCCTGGAGTGTAAGGGTCTACGAGCAGTACTTC.

Remarks on this clone: Other DNA sequences in the sample encode the same CDR3. The chain joins TRBV6-1 to TRBJ2-3, with a possible D match to TRBD2 (6 bases). This CDR3 has 15 residues. Germline assignment: CDR1 MNHNS and CDR2 SASEGT. V lost 3 bases and J lost 0, with 10 bases in between. The CDR3 DNA reads as TGTGCCAGCAGTGAGGGGAGCGGGAGCACAGATACGCAGTATTTT. It translates to CASSEGSGSTDTQYF.

This chain connects TRBV6-5 to TRBJ2-7, with 8 bases matching TRBD1. The junction had 6 bases not matched to a gene; V was cut back by 0 bases and J by 2 bases. Germline V gene data show CDR1 as MNHEY and CDR2 as SVGAGI. The CDR3 is 16 residues long. The CDR3 DNA sequence: TGTGCCAGCAGTTACTCGAGACAGGGGAACACCTACGAGCAGTACTTC. It encodes CASSYSRQGNTYEQYF.

In regard to this clone: Other DNA sequences in the sample encode the same CDR3. The rearrangement uses TRBV5-1 and TRBJ2-2; TRBD2 matches at 11 bases. The junction had 3 bases not matched to a gene; V was cut back by 2 bases and J by 0 bases. Looked up from germline, CDR1 is SGHRS and CDR2 is YFSETQ. The length of the CDR3 is 17 residues. CDR3 nucleotides: TGCGCCAGCAGCTTAGGTAGCGGGAGGGCGAACACCGGGGAGCTGTTTTTT. Residues: CASSLGSGRANTGELFF. The variable domain in full, with the rest retrieved from reference TRBV5-1 and TRBJ2-2, is KAGVTQTPRYLIKTRGQQVTLSCSPISGHRSVSWYQQTPGQGLQFLFEYFSETQRNKGNFPGRFSGRQFSNSRSEMNVSTLELGDSALYLCASSLGSGRANTGELFFGEGSRLTVL.

The chain recombines TRBV5-4 with TRBJ2-1, with D perhaps TRBD2 (5 bases). CDR1 is SGHNT and CDR2 is YYREEE in the germline V gene (reference sequence). V lost 2 bases, J lost 4 bases, and 13 bases lay in between. The CDR3 is 15 residues long. CDR3 DNA sequence: TGTGCCAGCAGCTTCGGGTCCGGAGGTTACAATGAGCAGTTCTTC. Translation gives CASSFGSGGYNEQFF.

The chain is built from TRBV5-5 and TRBJ2-7; D might be TRBD2 (6 bases). Germline V gene data show CDR1 as SGHKS and CDR2 as YYEKEE (reference sequence). This CDR3 has 12 residues. V was cut by 1 base and J by 6 bases, with 8 bases left in between. The CDR3 DNA reads as TGTGCCAGCAGCTTGTTCGGGGGCGAGCAGTACTTC. Translating it yields CASSLFGGEQYF.